This T cell receptor beta chain comes out of a study of regulatory T cells in long-lasting Graves disease. From germline, CDR1 is SSHAT and CDR2 FNYEAQ (reference sequence). This CDR3 has 16 amino acids. Whole-study findings and limits: TRBV28 was favored in persistent disease, as were TRBJ1-2 and TRBJ2-5.

Building of the TCR beta libraries involved iRepertoire HTBI primers and Arm-PCR of CDR3 regions. In TCRdb, the multiplex PCR reads were re-called with MiXCR into one record per CDR3 protein. The repertoire has 350,000 to 550,000 distinct CDR3 sequences, about 16% of them found once; the top ten carry roughly a sixth. On this clonotype itself: Its antigen is currently unknown. Germline is not matched at one junction end, which may reflect a read error.

The time point is: newly diagnosed GD, antithyroid drugs for less than 3 months. Construction of the TCR library relied on RNA isolated from PBMCs. The data also belong to a second study, concerning T cells in Graves' hyperthyroidism and ophthalmopathy. As that study records: Clinicians diagnosed patients from clinical symptoms, serum thyroxine and TRAb, thyroid ultrasound and orbital computed tomography. Most expanded thyroid clonotypes above 0.001 recurred in blood.

This clonotype was sampled from a woman in her 30s with Graves disease. The chain recombines TRBV7-7 with TRBJ2-3; 8 nucleotides match TRBD1. Specimen: peripheral blood mononuclear cells (PBMCs), collected at new diagnosis, from a patient treated with antithyroid drugs. The CDR3 DNA reads TGTGCTAGCAGCTTAGGTACAGGGGGTATGACAGATACGCAGTATTTT. The encoded protein is CASSLGTGGMTDTQYF.